These T cell receptor beta chains were read from a single sample in a study of shared clonotypes between healthy human individuals. Generated by immunoSEQ multiplex PCR, the TCRdb table keeps only in-frame clones and is missing some. The sample lists hundreds of thousands of clones; around 78% were seen once. Sequences were obtained from PBMCs. The receptors originated from a woman aged 40 to 49 in good health. Some clones in this sample may be carry-over from other donors' samples. The CDR3 runs from the conserved cysteine through the conserved F or W. The order of the fields is V gene, CDR3 protein.

TRBV11-2 | CASRAVMAYEQYF
TRBV6-6 | CASKEGSSTGELFF
TRBV4-1 | CASSQRGLAWDTQYF
TRBV27 | CASRQGMYNEQFF
TRBV18 | CASSRDANEKLFF
TRBV28 | CASSLVLAGVNEQFF
TRBV14 | CASSQDGGAGAVYEQYF
TRBV30 | CAWIRQSSGNTIYF
TRBV29-1 | CSVEAPVANLAYEQYF
TRBV28 | CASSSGQAYYGYTF
TRBV15 | CATSRDRQGPIDSYEQYF
TRBV28 | CASSYLAESTDTQYF
TRBV7-2 | CASSLALGGRSEQFF
TRBV16 | CASSVPGLTQGEQYF
TRBV7-7 | CASSLGLAGTDTQYF
TRBV28 | CASRPRIGQGVHGYTF
TRBV19 | CASSPGLAPTYEQYF
TRBV28 | CASSLPGVTNGAFF
TRBV5-4 | CASSPWTSGEQETQYF
TRBV11-2 | CASSHGGVVYEQYF
TRBV7-9 | CASSLGGTSGIYEQYF
TRBV30 | CAWNVNRKNIQYF
TRBV28 | CASSLLWTGASRSNQPQHF
TRBV12-2 | CASRFLDRSYEQYF